Below are 10 T cell receptor beta chains sequenced from a single sample in a study of T cell clones after liver transplantation. Data came from immunoSEQ multiplex PCR; TCRdb stores just in-frame clones and leaves some out. The sample lists roughly 49,000 clones; 65% to 80% were seen once. Sequencing used CD4+ T cells from blood, obtained 54 months after liver transplant. The receptors here all came from a human patient who received a liver transplant. T cells may partly derive from the graft donor.

The table lists this clone with a count of one. The CDR3 sequence: CASSFGTGAANTEAFF. The CDR3, as DNA: TGTGCCAGCAGCTTTGGGACAGGGGCCGCGAACACTGAAGCTTTCTTT. The J gene is TRBJ1-1, the V gene TRBV5-5; 10 bases map to TRBD1. From germline, CDR1 is SGHKS and CDR2 YYEKEE (reference sequence). V lost 2 bases, J lost 1 base, and 5 bases stayed unmatched. The CDR3 covers 16 residues.

With regard to this clone: Other DNA sequences in this specimen translate into the identical CDR3. The genes are TRBV5-6 and TRBJ2-2, with 11 bases lining up with TRBD1. Germline trimming cut 4 bases from V and 4 bases from J; bases unmatched to any gene: 3. This CDR3 is 15 amino acids long. The germline CDR1 and CDR2 sequences are SGHDT and YYEEEE. CDR3: CASSIGTGGTGELFF. The CDR3 nucleotides are TGTGCCAGCAGCATCGGGACAGGGGGCACCGGGGAGCTGTTTTTT. The full variable domain, rest sourced from reference TRBV5-6 and TRBJ2-2, is DAGVTQSPTHLIKTRGQQVTLRCSPKSGHDTVSWYQQALGQGPQFIFQYYEEEERQRGNFPDRFSGHQFPNYSSELNVNALLLGDSALYLCASSIGTGGTGELFFGEGSRLTVL.

The chain joins TRBV28 to TRBJ2-7; 9 bases line up with TRBD1. The germline V gene encodes CDR1 MDHEN and CDR2 SYDVKM. V lost 0 bases and J lost 5; bases outside the gene matches: 5. The CDR3 is made up of 15 amino acids. Written as DNA, the CDR3 is TGTGCCAGCAGTTTATGGGGACAGGGAAACAACGAGCAGTACTTC. Translation: CASSLWGQGNNEQYF.

The table lists this clone with a few counts. DNA of the CDR3: TGTGCCAGCAGTTTCCGGGACAGGGGGCATGGCTACACCTTC. This gives the protein CASSFRDRGHGYTF. The chain is built from TRBV28 and TRBJ1-2; 12 bases are a match to TRBD1. The CDR3 has 14 residues. The V segment lost 3 bases and the J segment 6 bases; nucleotides outside the gene matches: 2. CDR1 and CDR2 (germline): MDHEN, SYDVKM.

CDR3 loop: CAISEGSTTGRETQYF. The CDR3 region has the DNA TGTGCCATCAGTGAGGGTTCGACGACAGGAAGGGAGACCCAGTACTTC. V usage is TRBV10-3 and J usage is TRBJ2-5, with D possibly TRBD1 on 6 matching bases. Germline V gene lookup returns CDR1 ENHRY and CDR2 SYGVKD. V shed 2 bases and J shed 5 bases, with 18 bases lying between them. This CDR3 has 16 residues.

CDR3 amino acids: CASSRQVLHEQYF. Written as DNA, the CDR3 is TGTGCCAGCAGCCGACAGGTCCTCCACGAGCAGTACTTC. This chain links TRBV6-1 with TRBJ2-7, with D possibly matching TRBD1 (6 bases). Germline CDR1 MNHNS, CDR2 SASEGT. The length of the CDR3 is 13 residues. V shed 6 bases and J shed 5 bases, with 14 bases lying between them.

The chain couples TRBV5-1 to TRBJ2-1; 11 nucleotides match TRBD1. Germline-derived CDR1 and CDR2 are SGHRS and YFSETQ. Germline trimming cut 0 bases from V and 4 bases from J; bases unmatched to any gene: 3. The length of the CDR3 is 16 residues. DNA for the CDR3: TGCGCCAGCAGCTTGGGGGACAGGGGGTTATACAATGAGCAGTTCTTC. Translated, it gives CASSLGDRGLYNEQFF.

The chain has TRBV2 and TRBJ1-2, with D perhaps matching TRBD1 (6 bases). Deletions cut 6 bases from V and 2 bases from J, with 10 bases between. The CDR3 length is 13 residues. Looked up from germline, CDR1 is SNHLY and CDR2 is FYNNEI. CDR3 sequence reads: CASSYGQNYGYTF. The CDR3 region has the DNA TGTGCCAGCAGCTACGGACAGAACTATGGCTACACCTTC.

This clone showed up just a few times. The chain has TRBV7-2 and TRBJ2-5, with D possibly matching TRBD2 (5 bases). From germline, CDR1 is SGHTA and CDR2 FQGNSA. The CDR3 runs to 13 residues. The V and J ends lost 5 bases and 4 bases respectively, with 11 bases between them. In DNA, the CDR3 is TGTGCCAGCAGCCGAGGGTCTCCAGAGACCCAGTACTTC. Its protein product is CASSRGSPETQYF.

DNA of the CDR3: TGTGCCAGTAGGCCGAGCGGAGTAGCGGGTACATTTTACAATGAGCAGTTCTTC. Its translation is CASRPSGVAGTFYNEQFF. The chain employs TRBV19 and TRBJ2-1; 7 nucleotides match TRBD2. The V gene end was trimmed by 6 bases and the J gene end by 4 bases; junction bases not matched to a gene: 18. This CDR3 has 18 residues. Germline V gene sequence: CDR1 LNHDA, CDR2 SQIVND (reference sequence).